This T cell receptor (beta chain) was retrieved from a study of blood T cells in healthy people across ages. This CDR3 comprises 16 residues. The germline V gene has CDR1 MGHRA and CDR2 YSYEKL. Unmatched junction bases numbered 9, after V lost 6 bases and J lost 0 bases. Sample-barcoded 5' priming and a J-beta primer mix drove a second PCR of about 7 to 12 cycles. MiXCR, run by TCRdb on the 5' RACE reads, gives a single entry per CDR3 protein. Among 1.5 million or so distinct CDR3 sequences, roughly 43% were seen once, and the ten largest hold approximately 4%. The sequenced material came from blood. This clonotype was sampled from a young woman in good health. The rearrangement joins TRBV4-1 to TRBJ1-2; 8 bases map to TRBD1. CDR3 loop: CASRWTGIQANYGYTF. In nucleotides, the CDR3 is TGCGCCAGCAGATGGACAGGGATACAGGCTAACTATGGCTACACCTTC.